This TCR beta chain was found in a study of shared clonotypes between healthy human individuals. Study-wide background: Donors, aged 18 to 49, were a couple of women and three men.

Everyone who donated was a Caucasian adult who lived in Nashville, Tennessee. Trimming took off 0 bases at V and 3 bases at J, with 12 bases between the two ends. The CDR3 is 15 amino acids. Germline CDR1 is SGHKS and CDR2 is YYEKEE (reference sequence). TCRdb's table, derived via immunoSEQ multiplex PCR, lists solely in-frame clones and lacks some. Of roughly 2.5 million clones listed, around nine tenths were seen once; the top ten hold around 0.14%. Sequenced input: naive CD4+ T cells sorted from blood. Specified subset: CD45RA+ positively selected. This TCR was recovered from a man in his late teens or twenties in good health. The V call is TRBV5-5, the J call TRBJ1-1, with unresolved D. Written as DNA, the CDR3 is TGTGCCAGCAGCTTGGCCATCGGGTCCTACACTGAAGCTTTCTTT. Protein sequence: CASSLAIGSYTEAFF.